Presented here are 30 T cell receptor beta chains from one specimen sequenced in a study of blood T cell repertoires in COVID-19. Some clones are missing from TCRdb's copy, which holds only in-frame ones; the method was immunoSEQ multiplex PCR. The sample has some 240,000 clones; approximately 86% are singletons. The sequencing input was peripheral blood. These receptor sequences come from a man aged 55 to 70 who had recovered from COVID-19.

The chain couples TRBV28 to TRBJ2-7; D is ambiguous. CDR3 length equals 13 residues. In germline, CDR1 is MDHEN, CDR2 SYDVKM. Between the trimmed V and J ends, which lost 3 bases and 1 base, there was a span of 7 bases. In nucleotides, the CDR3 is TGTGCCAGCAGTTTGTATCCTTCCTACGAGCAGTACTTC. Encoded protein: CASSLYPSYEQYF.

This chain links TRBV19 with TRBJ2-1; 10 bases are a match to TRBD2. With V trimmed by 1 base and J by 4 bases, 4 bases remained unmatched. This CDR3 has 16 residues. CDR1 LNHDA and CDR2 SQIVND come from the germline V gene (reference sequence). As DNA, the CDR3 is TGTGCCAGTAGTATAGGCAGCGGGGGGGAGTACAATGAGCAGTTCTTC. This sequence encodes CASSIGSGGEYNEQFF.

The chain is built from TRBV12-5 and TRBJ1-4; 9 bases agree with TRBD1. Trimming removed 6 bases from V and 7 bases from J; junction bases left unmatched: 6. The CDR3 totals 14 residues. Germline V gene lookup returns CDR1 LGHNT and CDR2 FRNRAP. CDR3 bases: TGTGCTAGTGGACGGGACAGGGAGGGTGAAAAACTGTTTTTT. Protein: CASGRDREGEKLFF.

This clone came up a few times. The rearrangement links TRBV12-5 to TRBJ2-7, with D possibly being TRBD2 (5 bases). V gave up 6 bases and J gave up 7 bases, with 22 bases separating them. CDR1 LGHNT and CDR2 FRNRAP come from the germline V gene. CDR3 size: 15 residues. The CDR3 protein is CASGSRAPGDIEQYV. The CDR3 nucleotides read TGTGCTAGTGGCTCCCGAGCCCCCGGGGATATAGAGCAGTACGTC.

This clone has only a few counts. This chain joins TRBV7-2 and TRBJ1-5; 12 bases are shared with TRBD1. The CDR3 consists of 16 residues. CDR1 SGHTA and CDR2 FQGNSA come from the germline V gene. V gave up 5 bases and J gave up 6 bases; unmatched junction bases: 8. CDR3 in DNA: TGTGCCAGCAGCCCTACGGGACAGGGGGCCGGTCAGCCCCAGCATTTT. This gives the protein CASSPTGQGAGQPQHF.

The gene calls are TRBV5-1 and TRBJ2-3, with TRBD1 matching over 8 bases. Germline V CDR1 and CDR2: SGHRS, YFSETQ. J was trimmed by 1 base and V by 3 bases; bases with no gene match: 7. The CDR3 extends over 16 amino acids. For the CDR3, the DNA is TGCGCCAGCAGCTCGGGGGACAGGCCTCGCACAGATACGCAGTATTTT. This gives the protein CASSSGDRPRTDTQYF.

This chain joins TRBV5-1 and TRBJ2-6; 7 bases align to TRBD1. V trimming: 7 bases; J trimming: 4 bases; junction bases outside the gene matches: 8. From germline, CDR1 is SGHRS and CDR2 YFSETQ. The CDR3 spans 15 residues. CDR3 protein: CASRTGPDGANVLTF. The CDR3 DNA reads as TGCGCCAGCCGGACAGGCCCGGACGGGGCCAACGTCCTGACTTTC.

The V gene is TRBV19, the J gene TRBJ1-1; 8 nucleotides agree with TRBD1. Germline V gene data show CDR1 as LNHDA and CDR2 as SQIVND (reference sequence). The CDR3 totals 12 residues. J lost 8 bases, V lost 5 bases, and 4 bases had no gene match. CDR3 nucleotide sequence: TGTGCCAGTAGTCATAGGACAGGGGAAGCTTTCTTT. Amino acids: CASSHRTGEAFF. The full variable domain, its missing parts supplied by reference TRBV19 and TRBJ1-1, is DGGITQSPKYLFRKEGQNVTLSCEQNLNHDAMYWYRQDPGQGLRLIYYSQIVNDFQKGDIAEGYSVSREKKESFPLTVTSAQKNPTAFYLCASSHRTGEAFFGQGTRLTVV.

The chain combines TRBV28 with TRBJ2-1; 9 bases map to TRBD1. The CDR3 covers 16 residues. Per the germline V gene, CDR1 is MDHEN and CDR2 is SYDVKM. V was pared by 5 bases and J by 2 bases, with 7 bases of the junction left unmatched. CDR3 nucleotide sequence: TGTGCCAGCAGTCCCCCCGGGACAGGGACCTACAATGAGCAGTTCTTC. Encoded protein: CASSPPGTGTYNEQFF.

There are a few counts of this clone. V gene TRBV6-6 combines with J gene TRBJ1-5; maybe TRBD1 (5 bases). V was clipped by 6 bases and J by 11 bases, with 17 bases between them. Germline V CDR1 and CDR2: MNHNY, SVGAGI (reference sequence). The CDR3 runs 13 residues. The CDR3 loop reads CASRKGHPIAQHF. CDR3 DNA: TGTGCCAGCAGAAAAGGACACCCAATTGCCCAGCATTTT.

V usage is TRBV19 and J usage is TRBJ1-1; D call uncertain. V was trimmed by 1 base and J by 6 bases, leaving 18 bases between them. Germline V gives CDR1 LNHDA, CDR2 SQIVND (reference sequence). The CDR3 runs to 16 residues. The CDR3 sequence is CASSIAHRRVKAEAFF. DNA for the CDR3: TGTGCCAGTAGTATAGCCCATCGGAGGGTTAAGGCTGAAGCTTTCTTT.

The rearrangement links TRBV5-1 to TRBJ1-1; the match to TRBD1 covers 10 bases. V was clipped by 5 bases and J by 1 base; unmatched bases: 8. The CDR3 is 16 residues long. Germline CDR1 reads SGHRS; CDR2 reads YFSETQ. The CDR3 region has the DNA TGCGCCAGCAGGATCAAGACAGGGGGCGGGAACACTGAAGCTTTCTTT. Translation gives CASRIKTGGGNTEAFF.

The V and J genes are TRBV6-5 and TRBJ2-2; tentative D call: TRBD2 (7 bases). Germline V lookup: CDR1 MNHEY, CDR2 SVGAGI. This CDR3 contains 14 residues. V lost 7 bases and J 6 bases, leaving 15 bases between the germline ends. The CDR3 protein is CASTRGGAAGELFF. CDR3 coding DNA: TGTGCCAGCACGAGGGGGGGGGCGGCCGGGGAGCTGTTTTTT.

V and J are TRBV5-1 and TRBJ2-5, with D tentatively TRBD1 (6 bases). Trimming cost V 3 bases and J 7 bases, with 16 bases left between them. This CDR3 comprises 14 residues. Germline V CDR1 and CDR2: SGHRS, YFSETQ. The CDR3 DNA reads TGCGCCAGCAGCTGGACAGATAGAAGAGCGACCCAGTACTTC. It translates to CASSWTDRRATQYF.

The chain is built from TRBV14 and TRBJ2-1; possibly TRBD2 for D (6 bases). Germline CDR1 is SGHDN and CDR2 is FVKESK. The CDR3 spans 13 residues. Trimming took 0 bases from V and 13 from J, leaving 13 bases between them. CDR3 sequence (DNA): TGTGCCAGCAGCCAAGATCTGACTACTAGCCAGTTCTTC. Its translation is CASSQDLTTSQFF.

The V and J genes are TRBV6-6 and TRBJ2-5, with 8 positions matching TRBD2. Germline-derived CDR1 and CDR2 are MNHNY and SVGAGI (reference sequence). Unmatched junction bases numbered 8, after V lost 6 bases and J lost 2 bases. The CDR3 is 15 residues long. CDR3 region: CASSSGGTAQETQYF. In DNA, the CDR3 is TGTGCCAGCAGCTCGGGGGGGACCGCGCAAGAGACCCAGTACTTC.

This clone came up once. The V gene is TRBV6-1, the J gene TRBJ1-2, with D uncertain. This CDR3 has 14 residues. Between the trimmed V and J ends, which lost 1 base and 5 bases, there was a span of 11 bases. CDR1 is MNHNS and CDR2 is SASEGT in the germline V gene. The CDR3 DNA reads TGTGCCAGCAGTGAAGAAGCGCGGTTGTATGGCTACACCTTC. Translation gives CASSEEARLYGYTF.

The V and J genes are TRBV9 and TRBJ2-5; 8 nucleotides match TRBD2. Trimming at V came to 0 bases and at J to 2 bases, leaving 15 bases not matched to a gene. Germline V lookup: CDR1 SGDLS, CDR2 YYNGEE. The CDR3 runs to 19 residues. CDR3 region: CASSVATRGGLAGQETQYF. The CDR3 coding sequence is TGTGCCAGCAGCGTAGCTACTAGGGGAGGCCTAGCGGGTCAAGAGACCCAGTACTTC.

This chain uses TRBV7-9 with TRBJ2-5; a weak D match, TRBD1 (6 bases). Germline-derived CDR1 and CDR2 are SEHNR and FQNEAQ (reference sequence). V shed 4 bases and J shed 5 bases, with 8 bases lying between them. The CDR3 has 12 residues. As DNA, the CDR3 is TGTGCCAGCAGCTGGGACATTGAGACCCAGTACTTC. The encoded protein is CASSWDIETQYF.

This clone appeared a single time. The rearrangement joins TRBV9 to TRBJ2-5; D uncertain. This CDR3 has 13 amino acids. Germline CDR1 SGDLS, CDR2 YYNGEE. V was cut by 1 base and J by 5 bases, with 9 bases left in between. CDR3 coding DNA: TGTGCCAGCAGCGTAAACTACGGGGAGACCCAGTACTTC. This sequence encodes CASSVNYGETQYF.

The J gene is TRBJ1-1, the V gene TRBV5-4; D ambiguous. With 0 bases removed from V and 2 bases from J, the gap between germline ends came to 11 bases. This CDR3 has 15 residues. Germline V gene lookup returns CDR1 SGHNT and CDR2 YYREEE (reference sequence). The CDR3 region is CASSLVSGLNTEAFF. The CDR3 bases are TGTGCCAGCAGCTTGGTTTCCGGACTTAACACTGAAGCTTTCTTT.

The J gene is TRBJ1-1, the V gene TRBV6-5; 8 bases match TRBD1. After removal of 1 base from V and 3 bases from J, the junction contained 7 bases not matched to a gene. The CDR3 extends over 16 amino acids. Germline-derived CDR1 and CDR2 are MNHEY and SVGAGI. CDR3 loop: CASSYYQGARYTEAFF. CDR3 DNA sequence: TGTGCCAGCAGTTACTACCAGGGGGCGCGGTACACTGAAGCTTTCTTT.

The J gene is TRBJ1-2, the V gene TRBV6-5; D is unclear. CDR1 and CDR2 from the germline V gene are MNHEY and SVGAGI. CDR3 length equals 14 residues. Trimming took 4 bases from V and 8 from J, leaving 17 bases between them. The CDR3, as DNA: TGTGCCAGCAGTTTCGCCCCCGGGAAGAGGGGCTACACCTTC. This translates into CASSFAPGKRGYTF.

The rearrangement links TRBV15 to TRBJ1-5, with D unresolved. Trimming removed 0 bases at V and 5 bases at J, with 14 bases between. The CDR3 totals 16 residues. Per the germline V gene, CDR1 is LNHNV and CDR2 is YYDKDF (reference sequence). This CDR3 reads CATSRELNRVHQPQHF. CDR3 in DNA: TGTGCCACCAGCAGAGAGCTTAATCGGGTTCATCAGCCCCAGCATTTT.

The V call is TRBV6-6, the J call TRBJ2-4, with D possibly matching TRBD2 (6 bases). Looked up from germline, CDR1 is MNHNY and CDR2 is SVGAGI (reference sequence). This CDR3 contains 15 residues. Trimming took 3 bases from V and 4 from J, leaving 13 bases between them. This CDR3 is CASSYIREPKNIQYF. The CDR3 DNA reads TGTGCCAGCAGTTATATACGGGAGCCGAAAAACATTCAGTACTTC.

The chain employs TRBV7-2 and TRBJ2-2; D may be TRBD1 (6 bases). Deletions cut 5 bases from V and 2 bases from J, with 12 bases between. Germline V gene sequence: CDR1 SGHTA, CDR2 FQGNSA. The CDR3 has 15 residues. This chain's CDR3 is CASSLRTANTGELFF. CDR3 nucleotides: TGTGCCAGCAGCCTTAGGACAGCCAACACCGGGGAGCTGTTTTTT.

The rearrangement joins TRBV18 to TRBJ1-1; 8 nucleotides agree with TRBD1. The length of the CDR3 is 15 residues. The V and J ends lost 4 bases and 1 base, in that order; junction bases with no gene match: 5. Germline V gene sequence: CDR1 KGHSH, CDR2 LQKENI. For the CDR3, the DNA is TGTGCCAGCTCACAGACAGGGGCAAGGAACACTGAAGCTTTCTTT. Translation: CASSQTGARNTEAFF.

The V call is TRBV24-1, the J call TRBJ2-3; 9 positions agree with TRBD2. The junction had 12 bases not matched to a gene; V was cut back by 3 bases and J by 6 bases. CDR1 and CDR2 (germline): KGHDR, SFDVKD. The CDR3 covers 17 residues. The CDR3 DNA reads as TGTGCCACCAGTGATAGTCGAGCGGGGGGAGGGTTGGATACGCAGTATTTT. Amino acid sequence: CATSDSRAGGGLDTQYF.

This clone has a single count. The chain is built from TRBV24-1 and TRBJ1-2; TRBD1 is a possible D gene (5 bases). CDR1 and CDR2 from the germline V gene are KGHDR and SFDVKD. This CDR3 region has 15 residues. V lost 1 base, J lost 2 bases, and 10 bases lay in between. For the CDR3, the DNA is TGTGCCACCAGTGATTTAAGGGCAGGGAACTATGGCTACACCTTC. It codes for CATSDLRAGNYGYTF.

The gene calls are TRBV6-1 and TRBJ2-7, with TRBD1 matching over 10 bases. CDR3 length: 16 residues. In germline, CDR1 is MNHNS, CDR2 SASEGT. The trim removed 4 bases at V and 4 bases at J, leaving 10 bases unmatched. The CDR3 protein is CASSVMLGQGPYEQYF. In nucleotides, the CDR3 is TGTGCCAGCAGTGTAATGCTGGGACAGGGGCCATACGAGCAGTACTTC.